The present T cell receptor (beta chain) was sequenced within a study of blood T cell repertoires in COVID-19. The wider study: Material from acute and convalescent COVID-19 was sourced from the United States, Italy and Spain. PBMCs, B-cell-depleted T cells, or T cells were the source of the cDNA or gDNA that made up the material.

Germline V gene sequence: CDR1 SGHAT, CDR2 FQDESV (reference sequence). The CDR3 totals 14 residues. Trimming left V 5 bases short and J 5 bases short, with 15 bases between. In the original processing: Estimates of nucleated cell counts were drawn from the amplification of reference gene primers. Sequencing used immunoSEQ multiplex PCR; TCRdb keeps in-frame clones, though not all of them. V, J and clone size are those of that table, while D and trimming were read from the DNA. The top ten clones hold around 2.1% of a sample with under 300,000 clones, roughly 90% of them seen once. This sequence originates from a man aged 45-65 years with acute or convalescent COVID-19. The sequencing input was peripheral blood. V is TRBV11-1 and J is TRBJ2-5; D is possibly TRBD2 (5 bases). CDR3 nucleotides: TGTGCCAGCAGCCCTGCTACTAGTGGGGAGACCCAGTACTTC. The encoded protein is CASSPATSGETQYF.